In this sample, the clone carrying this TCR beta chain turned up a few times. The antigen is not known. The sample originates from a study of human T cells and chemical hapten exposure. About the study: Patients were mainly female, each with alopecia areata, totalis or universalis. The study, taken as a whole, reports: Counts of TCRs expanded at PT1 correlated positively with patch test score. With regard to DPC sensitization, TCRs above 1 in 1000 frequency did not change.

Each CDR3 protein is one row after TCRdb ran MiXCR on the RACE reads. The profile shows a few hundred thousand distinct CDR3 sequences, about 8.6% of them singletons. Time point denoted: pre-sensitization, week 0. Described treatment: therapeutic diphenylcyclopropenone sensitization with weekly scalp DPC. The sequence came from a woman between 40 and 55 years old with alopecia areata. Some clones in this sample may be carry-over from other donors' samples. The source was whole blood, collected in connection with sensitization to the hapten diphenylcyclopropenone (DPC).

The CDR3 DNA follows: TGTGCCAGCAGCTCGGGACAGGGCGGGTACGAGTACTTC. Translated: CASSSGQGGYEYF. V and J are TRBV11-2 and TRBJ2-7; 9 bases align to TRBD1. CDR1 is SGHAT, CDR2 FQNNGV, per germline. The CDR3 runs 13 residues. V lost 4 bases, J lost 11 bases, and 9 bases stayed unmatched.